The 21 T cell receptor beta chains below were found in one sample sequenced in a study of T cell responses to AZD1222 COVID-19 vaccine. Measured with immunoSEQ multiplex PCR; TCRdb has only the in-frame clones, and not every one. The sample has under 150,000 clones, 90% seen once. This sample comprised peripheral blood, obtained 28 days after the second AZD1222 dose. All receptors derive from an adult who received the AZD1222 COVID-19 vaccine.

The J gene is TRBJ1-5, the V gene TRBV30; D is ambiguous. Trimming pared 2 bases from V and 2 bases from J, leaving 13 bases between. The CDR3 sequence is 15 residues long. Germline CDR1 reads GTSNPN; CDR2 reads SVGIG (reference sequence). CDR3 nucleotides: TGTGCCTGGAGTTCCCCGGATGGAGGCAATCAGCCCCAGCATTTT. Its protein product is CAWSSPDGGNQPQHF.

The CDR3 DNA reads TGTGCCAGCAGGCCGACAGAAGTATCAGGAGCTTTCTTT. Translating it yields CASRPTEVSGAFF. The rearrangement links TRBV12-3 or TRBV12-4 to TRBJ1-1; possibly TRBD1 for D (5 bases). The CDR3 is 13 amino acids. V dropped 6 bases and J dropped 10 bases, with 18 bases sitting between them.

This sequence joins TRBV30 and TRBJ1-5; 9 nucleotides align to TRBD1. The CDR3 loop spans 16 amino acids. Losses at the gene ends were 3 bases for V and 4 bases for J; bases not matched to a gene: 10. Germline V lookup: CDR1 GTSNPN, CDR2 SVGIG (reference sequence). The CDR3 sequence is CAWSPIGDRVNQPQHF. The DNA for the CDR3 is TGTGCCTGGAGCCCAATCGGGGACAGGGTTAATCAGCCCCAGCATTTT.

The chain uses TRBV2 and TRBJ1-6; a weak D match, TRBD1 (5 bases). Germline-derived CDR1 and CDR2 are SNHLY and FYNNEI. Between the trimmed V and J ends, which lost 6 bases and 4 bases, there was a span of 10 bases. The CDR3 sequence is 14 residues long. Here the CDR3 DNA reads TGTGCCAGCAGCCTTCAGGGTTATAATTCACCCCTCCACTTT. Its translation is CASSLQGYNSPLHF.

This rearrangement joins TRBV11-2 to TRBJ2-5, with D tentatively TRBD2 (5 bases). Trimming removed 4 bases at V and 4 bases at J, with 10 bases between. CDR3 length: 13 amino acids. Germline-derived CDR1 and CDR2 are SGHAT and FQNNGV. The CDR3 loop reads CASSYEGRETQYF. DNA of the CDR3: TGTGCCAGCAGCTACGAGGGCCGAGAGACCCAGTACTTC.

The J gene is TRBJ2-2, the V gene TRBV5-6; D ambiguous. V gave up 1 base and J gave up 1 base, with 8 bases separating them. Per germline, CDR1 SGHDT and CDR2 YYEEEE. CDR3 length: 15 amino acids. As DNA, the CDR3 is TGTGCCAGCAGCTTGCCTGCAGGGAACACCGGGGAGCTGTTTTTT. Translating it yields CASSLPAGNTGELFF. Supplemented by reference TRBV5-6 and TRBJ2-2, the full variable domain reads DAGVTQSPTHLIKTRGQQVTLRCSPKSGHDTVSWYQQALGQGPQFIFQYYEEEERQRGNFPDRFSGHQFPNYSSELNVNALLLGDSALYLCASSLPAGNTGELFFGEGSRLTVL.

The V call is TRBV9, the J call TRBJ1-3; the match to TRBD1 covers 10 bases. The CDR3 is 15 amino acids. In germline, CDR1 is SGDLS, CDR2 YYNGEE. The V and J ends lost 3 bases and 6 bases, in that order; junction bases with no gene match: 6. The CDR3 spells CASSAPGTGVNTIYF. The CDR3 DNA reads TGTGCCAGCAGCGCCCCTGGGACAGGGGTAAACACCATATATTTT.

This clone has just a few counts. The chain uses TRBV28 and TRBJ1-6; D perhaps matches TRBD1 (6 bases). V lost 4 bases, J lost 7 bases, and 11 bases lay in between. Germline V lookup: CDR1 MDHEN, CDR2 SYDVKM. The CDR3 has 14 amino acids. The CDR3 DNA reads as TGTGCCAGCAGTTCAGGACAGATCAATTCACCCCTCCACTTT. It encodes CASSSGQINSPLHF.

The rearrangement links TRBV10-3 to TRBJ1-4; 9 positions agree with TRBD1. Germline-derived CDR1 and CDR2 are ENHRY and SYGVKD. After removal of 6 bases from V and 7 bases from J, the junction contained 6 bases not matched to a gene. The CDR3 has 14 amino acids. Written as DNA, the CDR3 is TGTGCCATCAGCCCCGGGACAGGGACTGAAAAACTGTTTTTT. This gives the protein CAISPGTGTEKLFF.

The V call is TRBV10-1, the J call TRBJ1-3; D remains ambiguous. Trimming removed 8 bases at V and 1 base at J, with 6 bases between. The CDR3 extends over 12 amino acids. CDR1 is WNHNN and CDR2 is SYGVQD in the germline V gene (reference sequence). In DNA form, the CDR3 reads TGCGCCAGCGGGTCTTCTGGAAACACCATATATTTT. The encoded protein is CASGSSGNTIYF.

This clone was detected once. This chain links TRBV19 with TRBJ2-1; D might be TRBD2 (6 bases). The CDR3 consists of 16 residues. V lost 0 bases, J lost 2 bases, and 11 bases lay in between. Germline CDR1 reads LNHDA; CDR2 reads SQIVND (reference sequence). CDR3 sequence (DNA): TGTGCCAGTAGTATAGAAGTAGGACTAACCTACAATGAGCAGTTCTTC. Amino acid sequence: CASSIEVGLTYNEQFF.

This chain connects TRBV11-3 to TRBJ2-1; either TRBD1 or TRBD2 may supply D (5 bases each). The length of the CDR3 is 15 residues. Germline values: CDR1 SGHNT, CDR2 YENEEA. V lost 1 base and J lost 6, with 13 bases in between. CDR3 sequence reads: CASSLGVGAANEQFF. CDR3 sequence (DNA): TGTGCCAGCAGCTTAGGCGTCGGGGCAGCCAATGAGCAGTTCTTC.

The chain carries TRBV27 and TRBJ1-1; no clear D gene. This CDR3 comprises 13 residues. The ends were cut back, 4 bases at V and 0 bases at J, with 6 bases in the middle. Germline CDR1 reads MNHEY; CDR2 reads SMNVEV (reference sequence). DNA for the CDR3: TGTGCCAGCAGTTCCCTCATGAACACTGAAGCTTTCTTT. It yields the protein CASSSLMNTEAFF.

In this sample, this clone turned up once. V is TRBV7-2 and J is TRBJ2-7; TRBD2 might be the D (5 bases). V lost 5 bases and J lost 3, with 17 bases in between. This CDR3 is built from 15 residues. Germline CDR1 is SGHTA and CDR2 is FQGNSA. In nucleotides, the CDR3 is TGTGCCAGCAGCCCAGTAAGAGGGTTAGGCTACGAGCAGTACTTC. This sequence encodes CASSPVRGLGYEQYF.

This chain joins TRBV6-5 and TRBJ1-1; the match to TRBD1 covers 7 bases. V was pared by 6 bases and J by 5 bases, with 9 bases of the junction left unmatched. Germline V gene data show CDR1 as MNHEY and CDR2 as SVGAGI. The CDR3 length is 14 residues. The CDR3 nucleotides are TGTGCCAGCAGCGCAGGGGGTTTATTAACTGAAGCTTTCTTT. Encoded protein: CASSAGGLLTEAFF.

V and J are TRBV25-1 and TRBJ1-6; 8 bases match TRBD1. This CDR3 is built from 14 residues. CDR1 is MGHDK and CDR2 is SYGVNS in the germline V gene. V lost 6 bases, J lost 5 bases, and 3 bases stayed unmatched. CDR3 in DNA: TGTGCCAGCAGGAAACAGGGGGATAATTCACCCCTCCACTTT. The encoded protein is CASRKQGDNSPLHF.

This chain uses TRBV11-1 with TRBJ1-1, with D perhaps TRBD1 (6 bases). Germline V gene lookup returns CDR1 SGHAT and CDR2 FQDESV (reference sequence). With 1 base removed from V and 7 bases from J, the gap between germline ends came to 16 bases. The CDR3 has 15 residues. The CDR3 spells CASSLGRGVAREAFF. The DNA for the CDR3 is TGTGCCAGCAGCTTAGGCAGGGGCGTAGCCCGTGAAGCTTTCTTT.

This CDR3 is CASSPSSSGGAGNTIYF. The CDR3 DNA reads TGTGCCAGCAGTCCTTCGAGCAGCGGAGGGGCTGGAAACACCATATATTTT. The gene calls are TRBV11-3 and TRBJ1-3; possibly TRBD1 for D (5 bases). The CDR3 spans 17 residues. V was pared by 6 bases and J by 2 bases, with 20 bases between. CDR1 is SGHNT, CDR2 YENEEA, per germline.

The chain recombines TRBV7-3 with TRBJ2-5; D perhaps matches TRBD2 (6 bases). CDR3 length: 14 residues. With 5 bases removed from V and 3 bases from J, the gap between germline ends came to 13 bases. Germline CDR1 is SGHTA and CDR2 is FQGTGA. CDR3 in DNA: TGTGCCAGCAGCGCGGGGCTGGGAAAAGAGACCCAGTACTTC. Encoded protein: CASSAGLGKETQYF.

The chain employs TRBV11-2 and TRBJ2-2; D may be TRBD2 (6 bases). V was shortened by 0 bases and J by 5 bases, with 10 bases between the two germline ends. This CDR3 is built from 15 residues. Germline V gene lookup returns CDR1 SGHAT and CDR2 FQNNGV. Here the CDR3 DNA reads TGTGCCAGCAGCTTAGATGGAGGGCTGACCGGGGAGCTGTTTTTT. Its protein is CASSLDGGLTGELFF.

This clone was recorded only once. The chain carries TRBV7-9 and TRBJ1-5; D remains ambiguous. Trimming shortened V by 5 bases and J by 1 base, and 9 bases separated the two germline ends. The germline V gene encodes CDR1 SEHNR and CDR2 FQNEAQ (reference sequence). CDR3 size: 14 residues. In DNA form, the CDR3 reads TGTGCCAGCAGCAACCCGGGGAGCAATCAGCCCCAGCATTTT. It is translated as CASSNPGSNQPQHF.